The 24 T cell receptor beta chains presented below share a single source sample, sequenced in a study of T-cell reconstitution after alpha-beta-depleted transplantation in children. During its preparation, the TCRbeta library received unique molecular identifiers. In TCRdb, the PCR reads were re-called with MiXCR into one record per CDR3 protein. The table lists about 540,000 distinct CDR3 sequences, around 19% of them singletons. The input for sequencing was PBMCs from the stem cell graft donor, taken from the stem cell graft. The origin of the receptors is a human donor who donated a stem cell graft to a child with acute lymphoblastic leukemia.

V usage is TRBV5-1 and J usage is TRBJ2-5, with TRBD2 matching over 8 bases. V shed 4 bases and J 0 bases; nucleotides not matched to a gene: 14. CDR1 and CDR2 (germline): SGHRS, YFSETQ. The CDR3 is 18 amino acids. In DNA, the CDR3 is TGCGCCAGCAGCCGAAGCGGGAGCTCGGGAGGGTACCAAGAGACCCAGTACTTC. It translates to CASSRSGSSGGYQETQYF.

This clonotype turned up a few times. The V call is TRBV9, the J call TRBJ2-6; no clear D. V was shortened by 0 bases and J by 4 bases, with 8 bases between the two germline ends. This CDR3 is 15 amino acids long. Germline CDR1 reads SGDLS; CDR2 reads YYNGEE. The chain's CDR3 is CASSVDLAGANVLTF. The CDR3 DNA is TGTGCCAGCAGCGTAGACCTCGCAGGGGCCAACGTCCTGACTTTC.

The chain has TRBV10-1 and TRBJ2-1; the D is unclear. Germline CDR1 is WNHNN and CDR2 is SYGVQD (reference sequence). Trimming cost V 3 bases and J 7 bases, with 7 bases left between them. This CDR3 region has 12 residues. CDR3 sequence: CASSDRPNEQFF. The CDR3 region has the DNA TGCGCCAGCAGTGACCGCCCTAATGAGCAGTTCTTC.

In its sample, this clonotype was seen a few times. The J gene is TRBJ2-7, the V gene TRBV5-1, with 7 positions matching TRBD2. The CDR3 loop spans 14 amino acids. The junction had 10 bases not matched to a gene; V was cut back by 7 bases and J by 3 bases. Germline CDR1 and CDR2: SGHRS and YFSETQ. The CDR3 protein is CASRYFSGVYEQYF. Here the CDR3 DNA reads TGCGCCAGCCGTTATTTCAGCGGGGTCTACGAGCAGTACTTC.

This chain links TRBV9 with TRBJ1-6; no reliable D call. With 4 bases removed from V and 0 bases from J, the gap between germline ends came to 11 bases. The CDR3 has 16 residues. Germline CDR1 and CDR2: SGDLS and YYNGEE. The CDR3 is CASSRTGSSYNSPLHF. CDR3 DNA sequence: TGTGCCAGCAGCCGGACGGGAAGCTCCTATAATTCACCCCTCCACTTT.

The rearrangement uses TRBV6-2 or TRBV6-3 and TRBJ1-1, with D possibly being TRBD1 (5 bases). This CDR3 spans 14 amino acids. Germline V gene data show CDR1 as MNHEY and CDR2 as SVGEGT. The ends were cut back, 9 bases at V and 4 bases at J, with 18 bases in the middle. The DNA for the CDR3 is TGTGCCAGTAGGCGAGGCCAGGGAGCCACTGAAGCTTTCTTT. Protein: CASRRGQGATEAFF.

This rearrangement joins TRBV12-3 or TRBV12-4 to TRBJ2-1; either TRBD1 or TRBD2 may supply D (6 bases each). The CDR3 length is 11 residues. The DNA of the CDR3 is TGTGCGGAGGGGGAAGGAAATGAGCAGTTCTTC. Its translation is CAEGEGNEQFF.

The chain joins TRBV20-1 to TRBJ1-2, with D perhaps TRBD1 (6 bases). Germline loops: CDR1 DFQATT, CDR2 SNEGSKA (reference sequence). CDR3 length equals 14 residues. The ends were cut back, 1 base at V and 4 bases at J, with 13 bases in the middle. The CDR3 reads CSARAGRGAYGYTF. As DNA, the CDR3 is TGCAGTGCTAGAGCGGGCAGGGGCGCCTATGGCTACACCTTC.

This clonotype was detected ten times or more. The chain joins TRBV7-9 to TRBJ1-2; D might be TRBD1 (5 bases). Germline V CDR1 and CDR2: SEHNR, FQNEAQ (reference sequence). Trimming stripped 7 bases from V and 5 bases from J, with 20 bases between. The CDR3 loop spans 15 amino acids. The CDR3 sequence is CASTTGPSWVYGYTF. In DNA, the CDR3 is TGTGCCAGCACCACGGGGCCGTCCTGGGTATATGGCTACACCTTC.

The chain couples TRBV7-8 to TRBJ2-2; 8 bases align to TRBD1. Germline V lookup: CDR1 SGHVS, CDR2 FQNEAQ. V lost 0 bases to trimming and J lost 4 bases; unmatched junction nucleotides: 7. The CDR3 loop spans 17 amino acids. The CDR3 sequence is CASSLAPWTGPTGELFF. CDR3 nucleotides: TGTGCCAGCAGCTTAGCCCCCTGGACAGGGCCCACCGGGGAGCTGTTTTTT.

This clonotype was seen ten or more times. The CDR3 sequence is CATSDSPRSTDTQYF. In nucleotides, the CDR3 is TGTGCCACCAGTGATTCCCCAAGGAGCACAGATACGCAGTATTTT. J is TRBJ2-3 and V is TRBV24-1, with D uncertain. In germline, CDR1 is KGHDR, CDR2 SFDVKD. The CDR3 covers 15 residues. The ends were cut back, 2 bases at V and 0 bases at J, with 8 bases in the middle.

This clonotype was found a few times. The CDR3 sequence is CASSYGGADLNEQYF. CDR3 nucleotides: TGTGCCAGCAGTTACGGGGGAGCCGACCTGAACGAGCAGTACTTC. This chain links TRBV6-5 with TRBJ2-7, with D tentatively TRBD1 or TRBD2 (5 bases each). The germline V gene has CDR1 MNHEY and CDR2 SVGAGI. The CDR3 is made up of 15 amino acids. V lost 2 bases to trimming and J lost 5 bases, with 16 bases between them.

This clonotype was counted once. The rearrangement links TRBV5-6 to TRBJ2-3, with 14 bases fitting TRBD2. The CDR3 length is 16 residues. CDR1 is SGHDT, CDR2 YYEEEE, per germline. V gave up 1 base and J gave up 5 bases; unmatched junction bases: 3. CDR3 sequence: CASSLYGLAGGDTQYF. In DNA form, the CDR3 reads TGTGCCAGCAGCTTGTATGGACTAGCGGGAGGAGATACGCAGTATTTT.

In this sample, this clonotype turned up a few times. The CDR3 sequence: CASSLGGSGIPSYNEQFF. As DNA, the CDR3 is TGTGCCAGCAGCTTGGGAGGGAGCGGGATACCCTCCTACAATGAGCAGTTCTTC. The chain joins TRBV11-1 to TRBJ2-1; the match to TRBD2 covers 7 bases. Germline V gives CDR1 SGHAT, CDR2 FQDESV (reference sequence). CDR3 length equals 18 residues. With V trimmed by 3 bases and J by 0 bases, 11 bases remained unmatched.

This clonotype has just a few counts. The chain has TRBV5-1 and TRBJ2-1; D is unclear. V was cut by 6 bases and J by 8 bases, with 27 bases left in between. This CDR3 is built from 17 residues. The germline V gene encodes CDR1 SGHRS and CDR2 YFSETQ. CDR3 coding DNA: TGCGCCAGCACCTTCGATTTAACTACCAAAAGAGGCCATGAGCAGTTCTTC. Translated, it gives CASTFDLTTKRGHEQFF.

The chain couples TRBV5-1 to TRBJ2-5; 12 nucleotides line up with TRBD2. V shed 0 bases, J shed 5 bases, and the junction held 5 bases outside the gene matches. Germline CDR1 reads SGHRS; CDR2 reads YFSETQ. The CDR3 consists of 16 residues. For the CDR3, the DNA is TGCGCCAGCAGCTTGGAACTAGCGGGAGGTGGCGAGACCCAGTACTTC. Encoded protein: CASSLELAGGGETQYF.

This clonotype was counted between two and nine times. The rearrangement links TRBV12-3 or TRBV12-4 to TRBJ1-1; 8 bases map to TRBD1. CDR3 length: 16 residues. V trimming: 5 bases; J trimming: 1 base; junction bases outside the gene matches: 9. The CDR3 region is CASSAQTGEGNTEAFF. CDR3 nucleotides: TGTGCCAGCAGTGCTCAGACAGGGGAGGGGAACACTGAAGCTTTCTTT.

This clonotype was observed a few times. This chain uses TRBV9 with TRBJ2-1; 12 nucleotides align to TRBD2. With 4 bases clipped from V and 0 bases from J, the junction kept 8 bases outside the gene matches. The germline V gene has CDR1 SGDLS and CDR2 YYNGEE. This CDR3 has 18 amino acids. The CDR3 DNA is TGTGCCAGCAGCACCAGGACTAGCGGGACCAGCTCCTACAATGAGCAGTTCTTC. Amino acids: CASSTRTSGTSSYNEQFF.

This clonotype was seen a few times. The J gene is TRBJ1-5, the V gene TRBV2; 9 nucleotides line up with TRBD1. The CDR3 spans 17 residues. Germline loops: CDR1 SNHLY, CDR2 FYNNEI. The V and J ends lost 5 bases and 2 bases, in that order; junction bases with no gene match: 10. CDR3 coding DNA: TGTGCCAGCAGTCCAAACAGGGGGCATATTGGCAATCAGCCCCAGCATTTT. Translated, it gives CASSPNRGHIGNQPQHF.

The V and J genes are TRBV20-1 and TRBJ2-1; 9 bases line up with TRBD2. J lost 4 bases, V lost 5 bases, and 6 bases had no gene match. CDR1 and CDR2 from the germline V gene are DFQATT and SNEGSKA (reference sequence). The CDR3 totals 14 residues. In DNA, the CDR3 is TGCAGTGCTTCCGGGACTAGCAGTTACAATGAGCAGTTCTTC. It translates to CSASGTSSYNEQFF.

This clonotype was observed a few times. This chain uses TRBV27 with TRBJ1-6; D is perhaps TRBD1 (6 bases). Trimming removed 5 bases from V and 12 bases from J, with 14 bases in between. The length of the CDR3 is 13 residues. Germline values: CDR1 MNHEY, CDR2 SMNVEV (reference sequence). The DNA for the CDR3 is TGTGCCAGCAGTCCGGGGGGCCCCCAACCCCTCCACTTT. Translated: CASSPGGPQPLHF.

The chain joins TRBV7-9 to TRBJ2-7; D possibly corresponds to TRBD2 (5 bases). Trimming pared 2 bases from V and 3 bases from J, leaving 17 bases between. The CDR3 is 16 residues long. Germline loops: CDR1 SEHNR, CDR2 FQNEAQ (reference sequence). CDR3 DNA: TGTGCCAGCAGCTTACCCCCAGGAGGCGGTCGCTACGAGCAGTACTTC. It codes for CASSLPPGGGRYEQYF.

The genes are TRBV19 and TRBJ2-1, with D possibly TRBD2 on 5 matching bases. The germline V and J ends were trimmed by 4 bases and 9 bases, with 16 bases remaining between them. CDR3 length: 14 amino acids. Germline CDR1 LNHDA, CDR2 SQIVND (reference sequence). CDR3 DNA sequence: TGTGCCAGTAGTACCTGGACTGTCGGCAGTGAGCAGTTCTTC. Translated, it gives CASSTWTVGSEQFF.

This clonotype was seen a few times. The chain couples TRBV28 to TRBJ2-1, with TRBD2 identical over 16 bases. This CDR3 region has 16 residues. V lost 4 bases to trimming and J lost 10 bases; unmatched junction nucleotides: 7. Germline loops: CDR1 MDHEN, CDR2 SYDVKM. For the CDR3, the DNA is TGTGCCAGCAGTTCAGGGACTAGCGGGAGGGCCGGAGAGCAGTTCTTC. As protein: CASSSGTSGRAGEQFF.